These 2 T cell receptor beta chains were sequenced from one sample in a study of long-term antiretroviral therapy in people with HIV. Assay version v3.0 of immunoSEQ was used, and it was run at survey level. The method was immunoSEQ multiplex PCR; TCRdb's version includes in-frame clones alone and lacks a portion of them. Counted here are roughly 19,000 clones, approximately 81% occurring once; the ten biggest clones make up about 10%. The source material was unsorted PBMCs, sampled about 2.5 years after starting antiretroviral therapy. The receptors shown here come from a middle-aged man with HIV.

CDR3: CASSEALSEGRREGYTF. The CDR3 DNA reads as TGCGCCAGCAGTGAGGCTCTGAGTGAGGGTAGAAGGGAGGGCTACACCTTC. The chain has TRBV10-2 and TRBJ1-2; D gene uncertain. There are 17 residues in the CDR3. Germline CDR1 reads WSHSY; CDR2 reads SAAADI. Between the trimmed V and J ends, which lost 2 bases and 8 bases, there was a span of 24 bases.

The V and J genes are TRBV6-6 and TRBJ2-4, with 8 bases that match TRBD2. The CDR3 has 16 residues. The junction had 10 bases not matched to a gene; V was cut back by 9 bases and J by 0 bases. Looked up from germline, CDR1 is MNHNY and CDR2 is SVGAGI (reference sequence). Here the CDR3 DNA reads TGTGCCAGTCTCCCGGGGAGCGGGAGAGCCAAAAACATTCAGTACTTC. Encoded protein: CASLPGSGRAKNIQYF.